This T cell receptor (beta chain) is from a study of blood T cell repertoires in COVID-19 (dated by TCRdb to between 2020 and 2021). Regarding the complete study: Samples covering the acute and convalescent phases of COVID-19 were provided by collaborators in the United States, Italy and Spain. The prospective study material was composed of cDNA or gDNA derived from T cells, B-cell-depleted T cells, or PBMCs. Sample metadata almost always included a de-identified subject ID, COVID-19 status, age in years and sex. The repertoires were released in a freely available public database intended as a resource for research on the immune response to SARS-CoV-2. Subjects who had been exposed to COVID-19, were actively infected with it, or had recovered from it provided the deeply sampled blood TCRbeta repertoires that made up the dataset. Where available, HLA class I and class II types were obtained from metadata supplied by the sample provider rather than from assay-based typing. The samples were drawn from the first 160 participants of the ongoing ImmuneRACE study and from roughly 1,300 subjects provided by 6 global collaborators.

TCRbeta CDR3 regions were amplified from genomic DNA by means of the immunoSEQ Assay, a bias-controlled multiplex PCR. The study's processing was this. The number of nucleated cells in each sample was estimated from the amplification of reference gene primers within the assay. To quantify the absolute abundance of each unique TCRbeta CDR3 rearrangement, sequence reads were collapsed and filtered. For each sample, productive Simpson clonality was calculated as the square root of Simpson's diversity index across productive rearrangements. In TCRdb, the immuneACCESS table is reduced to in-frame sequences with V and J assigned. These tables do not hold every clone; where another copy was compared, an unresolved V gene accounts for under half, and the others remain unexplained. V and J calls and clone size are as listed in that table; D and trimming were resolved from the DNA. Recorded for this sample are about 250,000 clones; 70% to 90% of them occurred a single time. The biggest ten clones account for 0.87% of the sample.

Remarks on this clone: Its antigen is not yet known. No base quality information exists; no much larger clone differs at one position.

In Seattle, one collaborating source enrolled patients while the infection was active and tracked those patients longitudinally over the course of disease. Whole blood was collected in K2EDTA tubes by collaborating institutions according to the institutions' own protocols. For TCRbeta analysis, collaborators shipped samples in one of three forms: frozen whole blood, isolated PBMCs, or DNA extracted from either of those sample types. Points the paper makes about the study in general: The quantity of clinical and demographic metadata differed by source and by participant and was supplied without curation.

The germline V gene (reference sequence) sets CDR1 to LNHDA and CDR2 to SQIVND. The CDR3 covers 14 residues, taking in both the cysteine and the phenylalanine. The retained sequence is limited to the CDR3, 42 bases, with the frame set at the first base. V loses 3 bases, J loses 6 bases, and the germline ends lie 14 bases apart. Sequencing input: peripheral blood. In this chain, TRBV19 is recombined with TRBJ1-2; confidence is insufficient to name the D gene. The clonotype comes from a human donor with COVID-19, enrolled during active disease. The donor label of this sample is uncertain. In nucleotides, the sequence is TGTGCCAGTAGTATGGGAGGGATGGCGGATGGCTACACCTTC. Translated, this is CASSMGGMADGYTF.